These T cell receptor beta chains were read from a single sample in a study of blood T cells in healthy people across ages. From the 5' RACE reads, TCRdb called clonotypes with MiXCR, one entry per CDR3 protein. The sample has around 1,600,000 distinct CDR3 sequences; roughly 43% are singletons. Sequencing was carried out using blood. These receptors all stem from a woman between 18 and 29 years old in good health. Each CDR3 is given with its conserved first and last residue. Fields, in order: J gene, clone size, V gene, D gene, CDR3 DNA, CDR3 protein. D genes are given only for firm matches. Expanded clones are given a class, and other clones once, few, many or no size at all.

J gene: TRBJ2-7
clone size: -
V gene: TRBV29-1
D gene: -
CDR3 DNA: TGCAGCGTTGGTGGTGGGGACCAGTACTTC
CDR3 protein: CSVGGGDQYF

J gene: TRBJ2-7
clone size: -
V gene: TRBV20-1
D gene: TRBD1
CDR3 DNA: TGCAGTGCTAGAGGGTTCGGACAGGGAGCCTACAATGAGCAGTACTTC
CDR3 protein: CSARGFGQGAYNEQYF

J gene: TRBJ2-7
clone size: few
V gene: TRBV25-1
D gene: -
CDR3 DNA: TGTGCCAGCAGTGAGGCAGGGGAGTGGTACGAGCAGTACTTC
CDR3 protein: CASSEAGEWYEQYF

J gene: TRBJ2-3
clone size: -
V gene: TRBV29-1
D gene: TRBD2
CDR3 DNA: TGCAGCGTCCTAGCGGGAACTTTGGATACGCAGTATTTT
CDR3 protein: CSVLAGTLDTQYF

J gene: TRBJ2-5
clone size: -
V gene: TRBV28
D gene: TRBD2
CDR3 DNA: TGTGCCAGCAGTACATCGCAACTAGCGGGAGAGGGAGAGACCCAGTACTTC
CDR3 protein: CASSTSQLAGEGETQYF

J gene: TRBJ2-2
clone size: -
V gene: TRBV24-1
D gene: TRBD2
CDR3 DNA: TGTGCCACCAGGACCCCAAGCGGGAGGCACAACACCGGGGAGCTGTTTTTT
CDR3 protein: CATRTPSGRHNTGELFF

J gene: TRBJ1-1
clone size: few
V gene: TRBV27
D gene: -
CDR3 DNA: TGTGCCAGCAGGGACCGTACAGGGATGAACACTGAAGCTTTCTTT
CDR3 protein: CASRDRTGMNTEAFF

J gene: TRBJ2-5
clone size: -
V gene: TRBV18
D gene: -
CDR3 DNA: TGTGCCAGCTCACCGGGGGTGACGCAGGGGTTTTGGGAGACCCAGTACTTC
CDR3 protein: CASSPGVTQGFWETQYF

J gene: TRBJ1-4
clone size: -
V gene: TRBV12-3/TRBV12-4
D gene: -
CDR3 DNA: TGTGCCAGCAGTTCCCTCACAGGGTCTAATGAAAAACTGTTTTTT
CDR3 protein: CASSSLTGSNEKLFF

J gene: TRBJ1-2
clone size: once
V gene: TRBV10-3
D gene: TRBD1
CDR3 DNA: TGTGCCATCGGTGAGCCGAGACAGGGGACGGGCTATGGCTACACCTTC
CDR3 protein: CAIGEPRQGTGYGYTF

J gene: TRBJ2-2
clone size: -
V gene: TRBV20-1
D gene: TRBD1
CDR3 DNA: TGCAGTGCTAGAGATCAGGGGGACATACGGAACACCGGGGAGCTGTTTTTT
CDR3 protein: CSARDQGDIRNTGELFF

J gene: TRBJ2-7
clone size: few
V gene: TRBV12-5
D gene: -
CDR3 DNA: TGTGCTAGTGGTTTGGCTTGGTTTTATCCGGTGGGCTACGAGCAGTACTTC
CDR3 protein: CASGLAWFYPVGYEQYF

J gene: TRBJ2-3
clone size: -
V gene: TRBV5-1
D gene: -
CDR3 DNA: TGCGCCAGCAGCTTGGGGGATATTGACGGAGATACGCAGTATTTT
CDR3 protein: CASSLGDIDGDTQYF

J gene: TRBJ2-1
clone size: -
V gene: TRBV11-2
D gene: TRBD2
CDR3 DNA: TGTGCCAGCAGCTCCCTGCGGGGGGCCACCAATGAGCAGTTCTTC
CDR3 protein: CASSSLRGATNEQFF

J gene: TRBJ2-3
clone size: few
V gene: TRBV10-3
D gene: -
CDR3 DNA: TGTGCCATCAGCCGAACCACAGATACGCAGTATTTT
CDR3 protein: CAISRTTDTQYF

J gene: TRBJ2-3
clone size: -
V gene: TRBV11-1
D gene: TRBD2
CDR3 DNA: TGTGCCAGCAGCCGACGGGGGGAAATCACAGATACGCAGTATTTT
CDR3 protein: CASSRRGEITDTQYF

J gene: TRBJ1-4
clone size: -
V gene: TRBV30
D gene: TRBD1
CDR3 DNA: TGTGCCTGGACAAGACAGGGGTTAAATGAAAAACTGTTTTTT
CDR3 protein: CAWTRQGLNEKLFF

J gene: TRBJ2-7
clone size: -
V gene: TRBV7-2
D gene: -
CDR3 DNA: TGTGCCAGCAGCTTTTCGGAGGCGGTCGAGCAGTACTTC
CDR3 protein: CASSFSEAVEQYF

J gene: TRBJ1-6
clone size: -
V gene: TRBV27
D gene: -
CDR3 DNA: TGTGCCAGCAGTTTATCGAATCAAGGCAGGCATAATTCACCCCTCCACTTT
CDR3 protein: CASSLSNQGRHNSPLHF

J gene: TRBJ2-4
clone size: -
V gene: TRBV7-2
D gene: -
CDR3 DNA: TGTGCCAGCAGCTTAGGGTTGGGAATAGCCAAAAACATTCAGTACTTC
CDR3 protein: CASSLGLGIAKNIQYF

J gene: TRBJ2-4
clone size: -
V gene: TRBV5-1
D gene: -
CDR3 DNA: TGCGCCAGCAGCTCGGATGATGCCCGTTCGTACTTC
CDR3 protein: CASSSDDARSYF

J gene: TRBJ2-7
clone size: few
V gene: TRBV28
D gene: TRBD2
CDR3 DNA: TGTGCCAGCACACGTAGCGGGAGTTGGTACGAGCAGTACTTC
CDR3 protein: CASTRSGSWYEQYF

J gene: TRBJ1-2
clone size: few
V gene: TRBV12-3/TRBV12-4
D gene: TRBD1
CDR3 DNA: TGTGCCAGCAGTTTTACTACAGGGGGCGAATATGGCTACACCTTC
CDR3 protein: CASSFTTGGEYGYTF

J gene: TRBJ1-2
clone size: few
V gene: TRBV21-1
D gene: -
CDR3 DNA: TGTGCCAGCAGCAAAGACTCCAGGAATGCTGATAACTATGGCTACACCTTC
CDR3 protein: CASSKDSRNADNYGYTF

J gene: TRBJ1-1
clone size: few
V gene: TRBV18
D gene: -
CDR3 DNA: TGTGCCAGCTCCCTAGGTAGTGAGACTGAAGCTTTCTTT
CDR3 protein: CASSLGSETEAFF

J gene: TRBJ2-3
clone size: -
V gene: TRBV7-2
D gene: -
CDR3 DNA: TGTGCCAGCAGCTTAGAGTCCTTCACAGTTACGCGGTATTTT
CDR3 protein: CASSLESFTVTRYF

J gene: TRBJ2-2
clone size: few
V gene: TRBV6-2/TRBV6-3
D gene: -
CDR3 DNA: TGTGCCAGCAGTTACGGCGGGGAGCTGTTTTTT
CDR3 protein: CASSYGGELFF

J gene: TRBJ1-1
clone size: once
V gene: TRBV5-1
D gene: -
CDR3 DNA: TGCGCCAGTAGACCCGGGGCAGCGAACACTGAAGCTTTCTTT
CDR3 protein: CASRPGAANTEAFF

J gene: TRBJ1-6
clone size: few
V gene: TRBV20-1
D gene: -
CDR3 DNA: TGCAGTGCTAGGGGTGGGACGGTTAATTCACCCCTCCACTTT
CDR3 protein: CSARGGTVNSPLHF

J gene: TRBJ1-2
clone size: -
V gene: TRBV20-1
D gene: TRBD1
CDR3 DNA: TGCAGTGCTCAAAGGACAGGGGGCCCTAGCTATGGCTACACCTTC
CDR3 protein: CSAQRTGGPSYGYTF

J gene: TRBJ2-4
clone size: few
V gene: TRBV29-1
D gene: TRBD2
CDR3 DNA: TGCAGCGTTGAAGAGGGGACTAGCGGGGGGGCCCGAGGCATTCAGTACTTC
CDR3 protein: CSVEEGTSGGARGIQYF

J gene: TRBJ2-5
clone size: once
V gene: TRBV12-3/TRBV12-4
D gene: -
CDR3 DNA: TGTGCCAGCACCAGGGCCGGGGTCGGGGAGACCCAGTACTTC
CDR3 protein: CASTRAGVGETQYF

J gene: TRBJ2-1
clone size: few
V gene: TRBV28
D gene: -
CDR3 DNA: TGTGCCAGCAGTTTAATAGCTGACCCTTCGTACAATGAGCAGTTCTTC
CDR3 protein: CASSLIADPSYNEQFF

J gene: TRBJ2-5
clone size: -
V gene: TRBV7-2
D gene: -
CDR3 DNA: TGTGCCAGCAGCTTAACCCTAGGATGGGAGACCCAGTACTTC
CDR3 protein: CASSLTLGWETQYF

J gene: TRBJ2-3
clone size: -
V gene: TRBV4-3
D gene: -
CDR3 DNA: TGCGCCAGCAGCCCCGGGGTGGGTGCTACTAGCACAGATACGCAGTATTTT
CDR3 protein: CASSPGVGATSTDTQYF

J gene: TRBJ2-7
clone size: few
V gene: TRBV20-1
D gene: -
CDR3 DNA: TGCAGTGCTAGCCCCGCAGGGTCTTCCTACGAGCAGTACTTC
CDR3 protein: CSASPAGSSYEQYF

J gene: TRBJ2-7
clone size: -
V gene: TRBV4-1
D gene: -
CDR3 DNA: TGCGCCAGCAGCCCAGAATCTGGGGGGGGCACCTACAATGAGCAGTACTTC
CDR3 protein: CASSPESGGGTYNEQYF

J gene: TRBJ1-2
clone size: -
V gene: TRBV20-1
D gene: -
CDR3 DNA: TGCAGTGCTAGAGATATGGTCTACACCTTC
CDR3 protein: CSARDMVYTF

J gene: TRBJ1-1
clone size: -
V gene: TRBV7-9
D gene: -
CDR3 DNA: TGTGCCAGCAGCCTCATGTACCCGGGGGACTCTGGAGCTTTCTTT
CDR3 protein: CASSLMYPGDSGAFF

J gene: TRBJ2-3
clone size: -
V gene: TRBV12-3/TRBV12-4
D gene: -
CDR3 DNA: TGTGCCAGCTTGGGATGGGATACGCAGTATTTT
CDR3 protein: CASLGWDTQYF

J gene: TRBJ1-2
clone size: -
V gene: TRBV29-1
D gene: -
CDR3 DNA: TGCAGCGTTTGGAGCGGGCTTTATGGCTACACCTTC
CDR3 protein: CSVWSGLYGYTF

J gene: TRBJ2-7
clone size: -
V gene: TRBV15
D gene: -
CDR3 DNA: TGTGCCACCAGCAGGGAGGGCCCGGGCTCCTACGAGCAGTACTTC
CDR3 protein: CATSREGPGSYEQYF

J gene: TRBJ2-3
clone size: few
V gene: TRBV7-2
D gene: -
CDR3 DNA: TGTGCCAGCAGTAGACAAGTGGCTGAAGATACGCAGTATTTT
CDR3 protein: CASSRQVAEDTQYF

J gene: TRBJ1-1
clone size: -
V gene: TRBV20-1
D gene: -
CDR3 DNA: TGCAGTGCTTCGAGTCGGGACACTGAAGCTTTCTTT
CDR3 protein: CSASSRDTEAFF

J gene: TRBJ2-1
clone size: few
V gene: TRBV9
D gene: -
CDR3 DNA: TGTGCCAGCAGCGGTACTAGAGTTTATGAGCAGTTCTTC
CDR3 protein: CASSGTRVYEQFF

J gene: TRBJ2-1
clone size: -
V gene: TRBV5-1
D gene: -
CDR3 DNA: TGCGCCAGCAGCTCCCGGGACTTCCCCACCTACGAGCAGTTCTTC
CDR3 protein: CASSSRDFPTYEQFF

J gene: TRBJ2-7
clone size: few
V gene: TRBV20-1
D gene: TRBD2
CDR3 DNA: TGCAGTGCTAGAGACGGACTAGCGGGAAACTACGAGCAGTACTTC
CDR3 protein: CSARDGLAGNYEQYF

J gene: TRBJ2-5
clone size: -
V gene: TRBV7-2
D gene: TRBD2
CDR3 DNA: TGTGCCAGCAGCTTAAGCGGGGTAGCGGGAAGGAATGAGCAGTACTTC
CDR3 protein: CASSLSGVAGRNEQYF

J gene: TRBJ2-1
clone size: -
V gene: TRBV6-2/TRBV6-3
D gene: TRBD2
CDR3 DNA: TGTGCCAGCAGTTTTTTCAGCGGGAGGGAGCAGTTCTTC
CDR3 protein: CASSFFSGREQFF

J gene: TRBJ1-4
clone size: -
V gene: TRBV6-6
D gene: -
CDR3 DNA: TGTGCCAGCAGTTACGGGGACCTGGAAAAACTGTTTTTT
CDR3 protein: CASSYGDLEKLFF

J gene: TRBJ1-1
clone size: -
V gene: TRBV5-1
D gene: -
CDR3 DNA: TGCGCCAGCAGCTTGTATGCGGACGTGAACACTGAAGCTTTCTTT
CDR3 protein: CASSLYADVNTEAFF

J gene: TRBJ2-7
clone size: once
V gene: TRBV3-1
D gene: -
CDR3 DNA: TGTGCCAGCAGCCTCAGGGATCAATACGAGCAGTACTTC
CDR3 protein: CASSLRDQYEQYF